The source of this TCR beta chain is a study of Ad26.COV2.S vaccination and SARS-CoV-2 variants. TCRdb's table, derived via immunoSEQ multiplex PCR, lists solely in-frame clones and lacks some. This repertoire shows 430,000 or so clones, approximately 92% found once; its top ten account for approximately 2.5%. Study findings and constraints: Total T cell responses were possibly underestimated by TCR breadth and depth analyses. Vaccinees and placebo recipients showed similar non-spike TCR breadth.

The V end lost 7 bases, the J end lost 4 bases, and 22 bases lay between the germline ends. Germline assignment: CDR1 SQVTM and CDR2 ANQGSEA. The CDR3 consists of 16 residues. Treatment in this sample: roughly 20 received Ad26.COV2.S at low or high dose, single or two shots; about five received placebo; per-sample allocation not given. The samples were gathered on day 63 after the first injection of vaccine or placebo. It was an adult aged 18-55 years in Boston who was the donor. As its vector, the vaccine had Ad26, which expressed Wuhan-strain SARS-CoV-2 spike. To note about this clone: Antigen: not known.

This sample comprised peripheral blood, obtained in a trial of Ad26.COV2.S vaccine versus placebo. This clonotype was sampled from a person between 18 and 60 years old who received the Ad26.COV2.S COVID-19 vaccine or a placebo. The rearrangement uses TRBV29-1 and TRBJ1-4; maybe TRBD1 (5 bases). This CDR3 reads CSASWVHGAHNEKLFF. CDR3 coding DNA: TGCAGCGCTTCTTGGGTTCATGGGGCACATAATGAAAAACTGTTTTTT.